These 26 T cell receptor beta chains originate from one sample sequenced in a study of blood T cells in healthy people across ages. The authors ran a second PCR of 7 to 11 cycles using a sample-barcoded 5' primer and a J-beta primer mix. Via MiXCR, TCRdb re-called the 5' RACE reads, giving one row per CDR3 protein. The sample carries approximately 800,000 distinct CDR3 sequences, about 55% recorded once. The specimen was blood. Source of these receptors: a man older than 75 in good health.

The V call is TRBV20-1, the J call TRBJ1-2, with a possible D match to TRBD1 (5 bases). V was shortened by 3 bases and J by 0 bases, with 20 bases between the two germline ends. Germline assignment: CDR1 DFQATT and CDR2 SNEGSKA (reference sequence). CDR3 length equals 17 residues. The CDR3 DNA follows: TGCAGTGCTAGGGAACATGGTGGTGGGGGAGCTAACTATGGCTACACCTTC. Translation gives CSAREHGGGGANYGYTF.

This clonotype was observed a single time. The gene calls are TRBV9 and TRBJ2-3; TRBD1 matches at 8 bases. The CDR3 has 15 amino acids. The V segment lost 4 bases and the J segment 3 bases; nucleotides outside the gene matches: 7. CDR1 SGDLS and CDR2 YYNGEE come from the germline V gene. CDR3 DNA: TGTGCCAGCAGCTTCAGGGGGCTGAAAACAGATACGCAGTATTTT. Translation gives CASSFRGLKTDTQYF.

The chain carries TRBV6-2 or TRBV6-3 and TRBJ1-6, with a weak D call TRBD1 (5 bases). V shed 7 bases and J shed 6 bases, with 13 bases lying between them. The CDR3 runs 14 residues. Germline values: CDR1 MNHEY, CDR2 SVGEGT. The CDR3 here is CASTQGSSNSPLHF. The CDR3 DNA is TGTGCCAGCACCCAGGGATCATCTAATTCACCCCTCCACTTT.

V usage is TRBV10-3 and J usage is TRBJ2-1; D call uncertain. The J call may be in error: the DNA end matches TRBJ2-7 better. The CDR3 is 12 amino acids. Germline V lookup: CDR1 ENHRY, CDR2 SYGVKD. The CDR3, as DNA: TGTGCCACTACGAGCTCCTACAATGAGCAGTACTTC. This encodes CATTSSYNEQYF.

In this sample, this clonotype turned up a few times. The chain recombines TRBV7-2 with TRBJ2-1; possibly TRBD1 or TRBD2 for D (7 bases each). Germline-derived CDR1 and CDR2 are SGHTA and FQGNSA. V lost 6 bases to trimming and J lost 7 bases, with 22 bases between them. The CDR3 consists of 16 residues. The CDR3 DNA reads as TGTGCCAGCAGTCAAAGGCGACAGGGAGGGTCGAATGAGCAGTTCTTC. Its translation: CASSQRRQGGSNEQFF.

V is TRBV5-1 and J is TRBJ2-3; 7 nucleotides agree with TRBD1. The CDR3 totals 15 residues. Trimming at V came to 4 bases and at J to 14 bases, leaving 19 bases not matched to a gene. CDR1 SGHRS and CDR2 YFSETQ come from the germline V gene. CDR3 nucleotides: TGCGCCAGCAGCCCCTGGACAGGACAGCACGGATACGCGTATTTT. It translates to CASSPWTGQHGYAYF.

This clonotype appeared a few times. The chain recombines TRBV30 with TRBJ1-2; 7 bases are shared with TRBD1. Germline CDR1 GTSNPN, CDR2 SVGIG (reference sequence). CDR3 length: 14 amino acids. Unmatched junction bases numbered 10, after V lost 1 base and J lost 8 bases. As DNA, the CDR3 is TGTGCCTGGAGTGCGACAGGGAGTTCCCTCGGCTACACCTTC. Translation: CAWSATGSSLGYTF.

The V and J genes are TRBV12-3 or TRBV12-4 and TRBJ2-3, with D possibly being TRBD2 (5 bases). The CDR3 has 12 residues. V lost 4 bases and J 7 bases, leaving 9 bases between the germline ends. The chain's CDR3 is CASSSRGYTQYF. The CDR3 region has the DNA TGTGCCAGCAGTTCCCGAGGGTATACGCAGTATTTT.

There are a few counts of this clonotype. The chain couples TRBV9 to TRBJ2-4; TRBD1 is a possible D gene (6 bases). The J call may be in error: the DNA end matches TRBJ2-7 better. Germline V gives CDR1 SGDLS, CDR2 YYNGEE. The CDR3 consists of 15 residues. As DNA, the CDR3 is TGTGCCAGCAGCGCCCAGGACGCTGGGGGCGACGAGCAGTACTTC. It yields the protein CASSAQDAGGDEQYF.

This chain links TRBV6-6 with TRBJ2-7; 7 nucleotides line up with TRBD2. The germline gives CDR1 MNHNY, CDR2 SVGAGI (reference sequence). V trimming: 7 bases; J trimming: 0 bases; junction bases outside the gene matches: 6. The CDR3 totals 14 residues. CDR3 bases: TGTGCCAGCATGGCAGCGGGATTCTCCTACGAGCAGTACTTC. Residues: CASMAAGFSYEQYF.

The chain employs TRBV20-1 and TRBJ1-4; no reliable D call. The CDR3 length is 13 residues. Germline CDR1 and CDR2: DFQATT and SNEGSKA (reference sequence). Trimming pared 0 bases from V and 5 bases from J, leaving 7 bases between. The CDR3 spells CSARDRLNEKLFF. CDR3 DNA: TGCAGTGCTAGAGACAGACTGAATGAAAAACTGTTTTTT.

The chain is built from TRBV6-2 or TRBV6-3 and TRBJ2-1; possibly TRBD2 for D (6 bases). The end of the DNA is better explained by TRBJ2-7, so the J call may be wrong. The CDR3 runs to 16 residues. The germline V gene encodes CDR1 MNHEY and CDR2 SVGEGT. The CDR3 loop reads CASRASAGSSYNEQYF. The DNA of the CDR3 is TGTGCCAGCAGGGCCTCGGCGGGGAGCTCCTACAATGAGCAGTACTTC.

The chain combines TRBV29-1 with TRBJ2-3, with D perhaps matching TRBD1 or TRBD2 (5 bases each). The CDR3 totals 14 residues. The V end was cut by 4 bases, the J end by 2 bases, with 13 bases between. Germline values: CDR1 SQVTM, CDR2 ANQGSEA. The CDR3 coding sequence is TGCAGCGTTGTTCCCCTCGGGACCACAGATACGCAGTATTTT. Translation gives CSVVPLGTTDTQYF.

Only one count was recorded for this clonotype. CDR3 residues: CASSFPRDLVTIEQYF. Here the CDR3 DNA reads TGTGCCAGCAGTTTCCCCCGGGACCTAGTTACGATAGAGCAGTACTTC. The chain has TRBV28 and TRBJ2-5; D may be TRBD1 or TRBD2 (5 bases each). The CDR3 is 16 residues long. V was trimmed by 3 bases and J by 11 bases, leaving 25 bases between them. Germline CDR1 MDHEN, CDR2 SYDVKM.

The chain couples TRBV18 to TRBJ1-1; D gene uncertain. V lost 3 bases and J 6 bases, leaving 14 bases between the germline ends. This CDR3 has 14 residues. The V gene's germline CDR1 is KGHSH and CDR2 LQKENI. This CDR3 reads CASSPSALLAEAFF. The CDR3 coding sequence is TGTGCCAGCTCACCCTCCGCCCTTCTCGCTGAAGCTTTCTTT.

This clonotype was seen a single time. The chain recombines TRBV18 with TRBJ1-2; D is ambiguous. The ends were cut back, 5 bases at V and 2 bases at J, with 12 bases in the middle. CDR1 and CDR2 (germline): KGHSH, LQKENI. The CDR3 totals 14 residues. In DNA, the CDR3 is TGTGCCAGCTCAGGCACAAGGCCCAACTATGGCTACACCTTC. Its translation: CASSGTRPNYGYTF.

There are a few counts of this clonotype. This chain uses TRBV7-2 with TRBJ2-5; possibly TRBD1 or TRBD2 for D (5 bases each). The assigned J gene may be wrong: the sequence end matches TRBJ2-4 better. Per germline, CDR1 SGHTA and CDR2 FQGNSA. The CDR3 totals 15 residues. CDR3 sequence (DNA): TGTGCCAGCAGCTCCTGGGGGTCGGCCAAAAACATTCAGTACTTC. Its protein product is CASSSWGSAKNIQYF.

There are a few counts of this clonotype. The chain has TRBV7-6 and TRBJ1-4, with TRBD1 matching 10 bases. Germline CDR1 reads SGHVS; CDR2 reads FNYEAQ. The CDR3 is made up of 15 amino acids. Trimming at V came to 5 bases and at J to 8 bases, leaving 8 bases not matched to a gene. The CDR3 DNA reads TGTGCCAGCAGCCTAAGGGACAGGGGTGGAGAAAAACTGTTTTTT. It translates to CASSLRDRGGEKLFF.

This clonotype was recorded many times. This chain joins TRBV20-1 and TRBJ2-1; D not certain. Per the germline V gene, CDR1 is DFQATT and CDR2 is SNEGSKA (reference sequence). The V end lost 0 bases, the J end lost 1 base, and 10 bases lay between the germline ends. This CDR3 has 15 amino acids. CDR3 region: CSARDWAVSYNEQFF. Here the CDR3 DNA reads TGCAGTGCTAGAGATTGGGCGGTTTCCTACAATGAGCAGTTCTTC.

For this clonotype: Germline is not matched at one junction end, which may reflect a read error. This rearrangement joins TRBV6-6 to TRBJ1-5; D gene uncertain. This CDR3 contains 12 residues. Germline CDR1 and CDR2: MNHNY and SVGAGI (reference sequence). CDR3 residues: CASSYSNPPQHF. The CDR3, as DNA: TGTGCCAGCAGTTACTCGAATCCGCCCCAGCATTTT.

The CDR3 DNA reads as TGTGCCAGCAGCCAACCCTCCGGGACAGGCTATGGCTACACCTTC. Translation gives CASSQPSGTGYGYTF. The chain employs TRBV3-1 and TRBJ1-2; TRBD1 agrees at 8 bases. The CDR3 spans 15 residues. V was clipped by 2 bases and J by 4 bases; unmatched bases: 6. Looked up from germline, CDR1 is LGHDT and CDR2 is YNNKEL (reference sequence).

This clonotype came up many times. V gene TRBV7-2 combines with J gene TRBJ2-7, with D perhaps matching TRBD1 or TRBD2 (5 bases each). CDR3 length equals 13 residues. Trimming removed 5 bases from V and 5 bases from J, with 13 bases in between. Germline CDR1 is SGHTA and CDR2 is FQGNSA. The CDR3 region is CASSVRDPDEQYF. The DNA of the CDR3 is TGTGCCAGCAGCGTAAGGGACCCAGACGAGCAGTACTTC.

This clonotype was counted only a few times. The chain couples TRBV5-1 to TRBJ2-5, with D uncertain. CDR1 is SGHRS and CDR2 is YFSETQ in the germline V gene. The CDR3 has 14 amino acids. The V end lost 0 bases, the J end lost 2 bases, and 8 bases lay between the germline ends. CDR3 nucleotides: TGCGCCAGCAGCTTGGAAAGTCGACAAGAGACCCAGTACTTC. Protein product: CASSLESRQETQYF.

This clonotype was seen more than once but under ten times. The chain couples TRBV5-6 to TRBJ2-1; D unresolved. V was shortened by 3 bases and J by 7 bases, with 17 bases between the two germline ends. This CDR3 has 15 amino acids. CDR1 and CDR2 from the germline V gene are SGHDT and YYEEEE. The CDR3 DNA reads TGTGCCAGCAGCTCTCGCTGGGGTTTTTCAAATGAGCAGTTCTTC. Amino acid sequence: CASSSRWGFSNEQFF.

The chain employs TRBV10-3 and TRBJ1-2; a possible D gene is TRBD1 (5 bases). V lost 2 bases and J lost 0, with 7 bases in between. The CDR3 is 14 amino acids. Germline values: CDR1 ENHRY, CDR2 SYGVKD. The CDR3 DNA follows: TGTGCCATCAGTGAGGCAGGGACTAACTATGGCTACACCTTC. Translation: CAISEAGTNYGYTF.

The CDR3 nucleotides read TGTGCCATCAGTGAGTCGTGGATGGATGGCTACACCTTC. Encoded protein: CAISESWMDGYTF. V gene TRBV10-3 combines with J gene TRBJ1-2, with D uncertain. Trimming took 0 bases from V and 6 from J, leaving 8 bases between them. CDR1 ENHRY and CDR2 SYGVKD come from the germline V gene. This CDR3 is built from 13 residues.